The 10 T cell receptor beta chains listed next were all sequenced from one sample in a study of regulatory dendritic cells for organ transplantation. Their target antigens are unknown. Sorted subsets were CFSE-labeled and cultured approximately 5 days with allogeneic dendritic cells. The table came from immunoSEQ multiplex PCR; TCRdb's copy has only in-frame clones and leaves some out. In the table there are over 8,500 clones, 65% to 80% of which are singletons. Sequenced: memory CD4+ T cells from blood cultured with regulatory dendritic cells. Subset defined: CD45RO+ memory T cells. The receptors shown here come from a human donor in good health.

This sequence joins TRBV6-1 and TRBJ1-5; 8 bases align to TRBD1. Losses at the gene ends were 5 bases for V and 6 bases for J; bases not matched to a gene: 6. Germline assignment: CDR1 MNHNS and CDR2 SASEGT. The CDR3 is made up of 14 amino acids. CDR3 sequence (DNA): TGTGCCAGCAGTTCGGACAGGGCGGCTCAGCCCCAGCATTTT. Its protein is CASSSDRAAQPQHF.

This rearrangement joins TRBV6-5 to TRBJ2-3, with unresolved D. Trimming cost V 6 bases and J 6 bases, with 16 bases left between them. The length of the CDR3 is 14 residues. Germline loops: CDR1 MNHEY, CDR2 SVGAGI. Here the CDR3 reads CASSTANPSDTQYF. The CDR3, as DNA: TGTGCCAGCAGCACCGCGAATCCGTCCGATACGCAGTATTTT.

This clone was counted only a few times. The V and J genes are TRBV6-1 and TRBJ1-2; D possibly corresponds to TRBD1 (6 bases). Between the trimmed V and J ends, which lost 5 bases and 5 bases, there was a span of 9 bases. The CDR3 spans 12 residues. The germline V gene encodes CDR1 MNHNS and CDR2 SASEGT. In DNA form, the CDR3 reads TGTGCCAGCAGTAGGGGGGGATATGGCTACACCTTC. This codes for CASSRGGYGYTF.

This sequence joins TRBV14 and TRBJ2-7; a possible D gene is TRBD2 (5 bases). V lost 3 bases and J lost 7, with 10 bases in between. The CDR3 spans 12 residues. The V gene's germline CDR1 is SGHDN and CDR2 FVKESK. CDR3 protein: CASSHIGREQYF. CDR3 DNA sequence: TGTGCCAGCAGCCACATTGGGAGAGAGCAGTACTTC.

The chain carries TRBV5-6 and TRBJ1-2, with a possible D match to TRBD1 (6 bases). This CDR3 has 13 residues. From germline, CDR1 is SGHDT and CDR2 YYEEEE. Between the trimmed V and J ends, which lost 4 bases and 7 bases, there was a span of 14 bases. The CDR3 region is CASSQDRNLGYTF. The CDR3 bases are TGTGCCAGCAGCCAGGACAGAAACCTTGGCTACACCTTC. The full variable domain, completed using reference TRBV5-6 and TRBJ1-2, is DAGVTQSPTHLIKTRGQQVTLRCSPKSGHDTVSWYQQALGQGPQFIFQYYEEEERQRGNFPDRFSGHQFPNYSSELNVNALLLGDSALYLCASSQDRNLGYTFGSGTRLTVV.

This sequence joins TRBV5-4 and TRBJ2-1; 8 bases map to TRBD1. Unmatched junction bases numbered 12, after V lost 4 bases and J lost 9 bases. Germline CDR1 reads SGHNT; CDR2 reads YYREEE (reference sequence). The CDR3 loop spans 15 amino acids. The CDR3 is CASSGRPGQDVEQFF. The DNA of the CDR3 is TGTGCCAGCAGCGGTAGACCGGGACAGGATGTTGAGCAGTTCTTC.

This clone is medium-sized. The chain employs TRBV18 and TRBJ1-2; possibly TRBD1 for D (5 bases). The length of the CDR3 is 14 residues. V lost 6 bases to trimming and J lost 1 base, with 12 bases between them. Germline V lookup: CDR1 KGHSH, CDR2 LQKENI. CDR3 bases: TGTGCCAGCTCCCCGACCAGGGATAACTATGGCTACACCTTC. Translated: CASSPTRDNYGYTF.

This clone is termed medium-sized (0.01 to 0.1%). The rearrangement links TRBV25-1 to TRBJ2-5; TRBD2 is a possible D gene (5 bases). Germline CDR1 is MGHDK and CDR2 is SYGVNS. The CDR3 is 15 residues long. The V end was cut by 3 bases, the J end by 1 base, with 12 bases between. The DNA of the CDR3 is TGTGCCAGCAGTGACCCTACGAGGGCCCAAGAGACCCAGTACTTC. This sequence encodes CASSDPTRAQETQYF.

This clone is medium-sized in the sample. This sequence joins TRBV7-9 and TRBJ2-7; D might be TRBD2 (5 bases). Trimming stripped 1 base from V and 7 bases from J, with 11 bases between. Germline V CDR1 and CDR2: SEHNR, FQNEAQ (reference sequence). This CDR3 is built from 13 residues. CDR3 in amino acids: CASSLEVRGEQYF. CDR3 coding DNA: TGTGCCAGCAGCTTAGAGGTTCGGGGAGAGCAGTACTTC. The full variable domain, completed using reference TRBV7-9 and TRBJ2-7, is DTGVSQNPRHKITKRGQNVTFRCDPISEHNRLYWYRQTLGQGPEFLTYFQNEAQLEKSRLLSDRFSAERPKGSFSTLEIQRTEQGDSAMYLCASSLEVRGEQYFGPGTRLTVT.

The V and J genes are TRBV5-6 and TRBJ1-2; no reliable D call. Trimming took 0 bases from V and 14 from J, leaving 14 bases between them. Germline CDR1 is SGHDT and CDR2 is YYEEEE. The CDR3 extends over 12 amino acids. CDR3 bases: TGTGCCAGCAGCTTGGTGGGATGGGAGCGGACCTTC. As protein: CASSLVGWERTF.